This T cell receptor (beta chain) was profiled in a study of T cells in Graves' hyperthyroidism and ophthalmopathy. What was amplified from RNA transcripts were TCR beta CDR3 regions. The primer set for the first-round RT-PCR of the TCR CDR3 was HTBI. From the multiplex PCR reads, TCRdb called clonotypes with MiXCR, one entry per CDR3 protein. The data contain roughly 740,000 distinct CDR3 sequences, roughly 15% of them seen just once; the ten biggest clones take up around 8.1%. Looked up from germline, CDR1 is GTSNPN and CDR2 is SVGIG (reference sequence). The germline V and J ends were trimmed by 2 bases and 5 bases, with 18 bases remaining between them. This CDR3 comprises 15 residues. This clonotype occurred many times.

The TCR comes from a man between 18 and 29 years old with Graves' hyperthyroidism. V and J are TRBV30 and TRBJ1-1, with a weak D call TRBD1 (5 bases). The sequenced sample was blood. The CDR3 region has the DNA TGTGCCTGGAGTCCTACCCCCCGGCACAGGACTGAAGCTTTCTTT. Its translation: CAWSPTPRHRTEAFF.